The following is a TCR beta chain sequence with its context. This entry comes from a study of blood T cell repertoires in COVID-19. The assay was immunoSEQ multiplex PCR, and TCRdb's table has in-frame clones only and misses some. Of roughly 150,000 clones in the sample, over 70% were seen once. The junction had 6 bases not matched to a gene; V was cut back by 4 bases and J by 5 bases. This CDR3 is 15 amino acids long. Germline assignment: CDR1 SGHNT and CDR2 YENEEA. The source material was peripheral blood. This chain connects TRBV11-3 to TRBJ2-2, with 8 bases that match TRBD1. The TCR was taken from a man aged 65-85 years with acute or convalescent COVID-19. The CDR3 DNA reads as TGTGCCAGCAGCTCGACAGGGGTCGGAACCGGGGAGCTGTTTTTT. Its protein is CASSSTGVGTGELFF.